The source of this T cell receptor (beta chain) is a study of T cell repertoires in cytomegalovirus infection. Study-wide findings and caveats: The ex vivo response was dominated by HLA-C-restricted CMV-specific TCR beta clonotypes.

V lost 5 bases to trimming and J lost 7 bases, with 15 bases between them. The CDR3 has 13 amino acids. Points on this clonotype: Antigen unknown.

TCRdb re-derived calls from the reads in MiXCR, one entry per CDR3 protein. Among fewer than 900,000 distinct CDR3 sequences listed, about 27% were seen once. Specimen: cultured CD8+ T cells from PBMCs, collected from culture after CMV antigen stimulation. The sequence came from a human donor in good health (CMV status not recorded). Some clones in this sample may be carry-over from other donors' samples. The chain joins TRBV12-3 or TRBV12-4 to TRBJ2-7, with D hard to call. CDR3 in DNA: TGTGCCAGCAGTCTGAGTAGGACCATAGAGCAGTACTTC. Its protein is CASSLSRTIEQYF.